These 3 T cell receptor beta chains share one sample of origin, sequenced in a study of T cells in Graves' hyperthyroidism and ophthalmopathy. TCR beta CDR3 sequences were amplified from RNA transcripts. Using the HTBI primer set, a first-round RT-PCR was run on the TCR CDR3. TCRdb reprocessed the multiplex PCR reads with MiXCR, giving one entry per CDR3 protein. This table holds fewer than 350,000 distinct CDR3 sequences, roughly a fifth found once. The sample consisted of blood. The source of these receptors is a woman aged 45-60 years with Graves' hyperthyroidism.

The chain is built from TRBV7-3 and TRBJ2-7; weak D call: TRBD2 (7 bases). Germline V gives CDR1 SGHTA, CDR2 FQGTGA. V was pared by 2 bases and J by 0 bases, with 23 bases between. The CDR3 has 19 amino acids. The CDR3 DNA reads TGTGCCAGCAGCTTACATCGGGGGGCCCCGTCGTCCAGCTCCTACGAGCAGTACTTC. It translates to CASSLHRGAPSSSSYEQYF.

This clonotype appeared a few times. The V and J genes are TRBV11-2 and TRBJ1-5; the D is unclear. The CDR3 is 12 amino acids. The ends were cut back, 5 bases at V and 6 bases at J, with 8 bases in the middle. CDR1 is SGHAT, CDR2 FQNNGV, per germline. The CDR3: CASSIVGQPQHF. CDR3 bases: TGTGCCAGCAGCATAGTAGGTCAGCCCCAGCATTTT.

The sample holds many counts of this clonotype. The chain employs TRBV27 and TRBJ1-6; tentatively, D is TRBD1 (6 bases). Germline V lookup: CDR1 MNHEY, CDR2 SMNVEV (reference sequence). The CDR3 has 12 amino acids. Trimming left V 7 bases short and J 13 bases short, with 14 bases between. The CDR3 region has the DNA TGTGCCAGCACCACAGGGAGAGGTCCCCTCCACTTT. Translated: CASTTGRGPLHF.